This T cell receptor beta chain was observed in a study of shared clonotypes between healthy human individuals. Looking at the study overall: CD4 naive and memory got three plates each, CD8 naive two, CD8 memory one.

Assay used: immunoSEQ multiplex PCR; TCRdb lists only in-frame clones, some missing. There are about 800,000 clones in the sample; about 96% occur only once, and around 0.25% lies in the top ten. The junction had 11 bases not matched to a gene; V was cut back by 4 bases and J by 7 bases. Germline CDR1 and CDR2: SGHVS and FNYEAQ. The CDR3 extends over 16 amino acids. Terminally differentiated effector memory CD45RA+ cells were excluded by CCR7 positive selection of CD45RO-negative cells. This chain joins TRBV7-6 and TRBJ2-1, with 9 bases matching TRBD2. This sequence was found in a man aged 30 to 45 in good health. Sequencing was done on a sample of naive CD8+ T cells sorted from blood. CDR3 residues: CASSSPTSGMKNEQFF. In DNA, the CDR3 is TGTGCCAGCAGCTCCCCGACTAGCGGAATGAAGAATGAGCAGTTCTTC.